Listed here is a single T cell receptor beta chain. The data belong to a study of T cell changes during pregnancy in multiple sclerosis. Germline CDR1 MGHRA, CDR2 YSYEKL. Trimming cost V 1 base and J 1 base; bases outside gene matches: 3. The length of the CDR3 is 16 residues. Assay used: immunoSEQ multiplex PCR; TCRdb lists only in-frame clones, some missing. The sample yields fewer than 90,000 clones, approximately 95% seen once. The chain is built from TRBV4-1 and TRBJ2-5, with 10 positions matching TRBD2. The input for sequencing was peripheral blood, taken in the first trimester of pregnancy. The TCR comes from a female donor with multiple sclerosis, enrolled in a pregnancy study. CDR3 coding DNA: TGCGCCAGCAGCCAAGTCGGACTAGCGGCCCAAGAGACCCAGTACTTC. Protein product: CASSQVGLAAQETQYF.